A single T cell receptor beta chain is shown here with its context. These data originate in a study of cytomegalovirus exposure and HLA in healthy donors. Both 60 Vbeta primers and 13 Jbeta primers went into the PCR. Authors' processing steps: Later work found tens of millions of unique TCR beta chains, with 9 million to 13 million shared. Produced via immunoSEQ multiplex PCR; TCRdb's table is partial and in-frame only. The V and J calls and clone size are taken from that table; D and trimming were inferred from the DNA. The repertoire holds about 160,000 clones, with about four fifths as singletons. Germline V gene lookup returns CDR1 SGHDT and CDR2 YYEEEE. The CDR3 loop spans 15 amino acids. Trimming took 2 bases from V and 1 from J, leaving 11 bases between them.

The clonotype comes from a girl aged 10 to 17 in good health and CMV-seropositive. The sample was PBMCs. V gene TRBV5-6 combines with J gene TRBJ2-3; a possible D gene is TRBD1 (5 bases). The CDR3: CASSFVQGGTDTQYF. As DNA, the CDR3 is TGTGCCAGCAGCTTTGTCCAGGGTGGCACAGATACGCAGTATTTT.